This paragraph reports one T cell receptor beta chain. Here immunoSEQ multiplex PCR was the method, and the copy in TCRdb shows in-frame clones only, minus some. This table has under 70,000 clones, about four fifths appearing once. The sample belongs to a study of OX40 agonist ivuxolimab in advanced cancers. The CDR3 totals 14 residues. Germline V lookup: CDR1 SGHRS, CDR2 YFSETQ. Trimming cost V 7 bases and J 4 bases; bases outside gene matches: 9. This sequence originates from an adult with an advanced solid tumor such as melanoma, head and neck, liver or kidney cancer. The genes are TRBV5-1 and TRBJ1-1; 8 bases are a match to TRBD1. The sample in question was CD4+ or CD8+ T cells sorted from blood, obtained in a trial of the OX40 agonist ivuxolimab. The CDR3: CASGRTGMGTEAFF. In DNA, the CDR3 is TGCGCCAGCGGTCGGACAGGGATGGGCACTGAAGCTTTCTTT.